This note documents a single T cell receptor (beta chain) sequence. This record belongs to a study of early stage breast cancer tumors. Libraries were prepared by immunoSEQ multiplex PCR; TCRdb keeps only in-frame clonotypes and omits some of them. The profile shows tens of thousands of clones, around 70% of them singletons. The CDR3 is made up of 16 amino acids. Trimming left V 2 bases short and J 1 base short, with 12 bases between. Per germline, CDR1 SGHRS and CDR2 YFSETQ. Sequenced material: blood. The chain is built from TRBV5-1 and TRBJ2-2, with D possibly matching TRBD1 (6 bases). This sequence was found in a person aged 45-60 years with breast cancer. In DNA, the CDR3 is TGCGCCAGCAGCTTACAGGGTACAGGGAACACCGGGGAGCTGTTTTTT. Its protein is CASSLQGTGNTGELFF. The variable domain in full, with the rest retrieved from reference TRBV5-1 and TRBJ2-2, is KAGVTQTPRYLIKTRGQQVTLSCSPISGHRSVSWYQQTPGQGLQFLFEYFSETQRNKGNFPGRFSGRQFSNSRSEMNVSTLELGDSALYLCASSLQGTGNTGELFFGEGSRLTVL.